These 16 T cell receptor beta chains share one sample of origin, sequenced in a study of blood T cells in healthy people across ages. Combining a sample-barcoded 5' primer with a J-beta primer mix, a second PCR ran for roughly 7 to 12 cycles. MiXCR, run by TCRdb on the 5' RACE reads, gives a single entry per CDR3 protein. The table lists about 650,000 distinct CDR3 sequences, 32% of them singletons. The specimen sequenced was blood. These receptors were collected from a woman at least 80 years old in good health.

To note about this clonotype: A much more abundant neighbour one base away suggests this may be a read error. Here the CDR3 omits its conserved ending phenylalanine or tryptophan, so a read error is the likely source. The V gene is TRBV20-1, the J gene TRBJ1-1, with 8 nucleotides matching TRBD1. The ends lost 2 bases at V and 5 bases at J; junction bases unmatched: 13. Germline assignment: CDR1 DFQATT and CDR2 SNEGSKA (reference sequence). The CDR3 covers 16 residues. The CDR3 DNA reads as TGCAGTGCTAGAAGCGGACTTGGACAGGGAGGGACTGAAGCTTTCTCT. It yields the protein CSARSGLGQGGTEAFS.

This clonotype was seen a handful of times. The genes are TRBV28 and TRBJ1-2; 9 bases are shared with TRBD1. After removal of 8 bases from V and 2 bases from J, the junction contained 9 bases not matched to a gene. The CDR3 is 15 amino acids. The germline gives CDR1 MDHEN, CDR2 SYDVKM. The CDR3 loop reads CASGPWTGENYGYTF. CDR3 DNA sequence: TGTGCCAGCGGTCCCTGGACAGGGGAAAACTATGGCTACACCTTC.

Notes on this clonotype: The germline gene is not matched at one end of the junction; a read error may be the cause. J is TRBJ2-7 and V is TRBV7-8; unclear D gene. This CDR3 is built from 15 residues. Germline V lookup: CDR1 SGHVS, CDR2 FQNEAQ. CDR3 coding DNA: TGTGTCAGCAACTTAGAAGCCAGAAGCTCCTACGAGCAGTACTTC. Translation: CVSNLEARSSYEQYF.

This clonotype was observed at least ten times. This may be a read error: a much more frequent sequence differs by one nucleotide. J is TRBJ2-5 and V is TRBV12-3 or TRBV12-4, with D uncertain. The ends were cut back, 3 bases at V and 11 bases at J, with 10 bases in the middle. The CDR3 covers 11 residues. Here the CDR3 reads CASSLENEQYF. The CDR3 bases are TGTGCCAGCAGTTTGGAAAATGAGCAGTACTTC.

With regard to this clonotype: One end of the junction varies from germline; a read error may be responsible. The CDR3: CASGAQTGNTRYF. The CDR3, as DNA: TGTGCCAGCGGGGCCCAGACAGGAAACACCAGATATTTT. The V and J genes are TRBV7-9 and TRBJ1-3; D possibly corresponds to TRBD1 (6 bases). The CDR3 has 13 residues. CDR1 and CDR2 (germline): SEHNR, FQNEAQ (reference sequence). The full variable domain, in which reference TRBV7-9 and TRBJ1-3 provide the parts outside the CDR3, is DTGVSQNPRHKITKRGQNVTFRCDPISEHNRLYWYRQTLGQGPEFLTYFQNEAQLEKSRLLSDRFSAERPKGSFSTLEIQRTEQGDSAMYLCASGAQTGNTRYFGEGSWLTVV.

This rearrangement joins TRBV15 to TRBJ2-1; D may match TRBD1 or TRBD2 (5 bases each). Trimming left V 0 bases short and J 5 bases short, with 11 bases between. Germline V gene lookup returns CDR1 LNHNV and CDR2 YYDKDF (reference sequence). This CDR3 spans 15 amino acids. CDR3 sequence (DNA): TGTGCCACCAGCAGAGAGGGACGGGAAGACAATGAGCAGTTCTTC. This sequence encodes CATSREGREDNEQFF.

This clonotype was recorded many times. V usage is TRBV20-1 and J usage is TRBJ2-7; D unresolved. The V gene's germline CDR1 is DFQATT and CDR2 SNEGSKA (reference sequence). Trimming took off 5 bases at V and 0 bases at J, with 8 bases between the two ends. The CDR3 is 12 amino acids. Here the CDR3 reads CSASKGSYEQYF. Written as DNA, the CDR3 is TGCAGTGCTTCTAAGGGCTCCTACGAGCAGTACTTC.

This clonotype was observed at least ten times. The rearrangement links TRBV6-5 to TRBJ1-2, with a possible D match to TRBD1 (5 bases). The CDR3 runs to 13 residues. Germline V gives CDR1 MNHEY, CDR2 SVGAGI. V dropped 2 bases and J dropped 4 bases, with 8 bases sitting between them. CDR3 protein: CASSYQGAYGYTF. As DNA, the CDR3 is TGTGCCAGCAGTTACCAGGGCGCCTATGGCTACACCTTC.

Of note for this clonotype: This could be a read error, since a much larger clone is one nucleotide away. The chain employs TRBV6-2 or TRBV6-3 and TRBJ1-1; TRBD1 aligns across 9 bases. CDR1 is MNHEY, CDR2 SVGEGT, per germline. V was clipped by 6 bases and J by 4 bases; unmatched bases: 6. The CDR3 is made up of 14 amino acids. In nucleotides, the CDR3 is TGTGCCAGCAGGACAGGGGGAACGAGCACTGAAGCTTTCTTT. Residues: CASRTGGTSTEAFF.

This clonotype appeared many times. J is TRBJ2-3 and V is TRBV6-2 or TRBV6-3, with D maybe TRBD2 (7 bases). Germline CDR1 reads MNHEY; CDR2 reads SVGEGT. Trimming cost V 6 bases and J 2 bases, with 18 bases left between them. CDR3 length equals 16 residues. Here the CDR3 DNA reads TGTGCCAGCAGCCGGGGGGCGGGACACCTCACAGATACGCAGTATTTT. The encoded protein is CASSRGAGHLTDTQYF.

This chain joins TRBV6-1 and TRBJ2-7; D remains unclear. Germline values: CDR1 MNHNS, CDR2 SASEGT. Trimming cost V 7 bases and J 6 bases, with 25 bases left between them. CDR3 size: 16 residues. The CDR3 DNA reads as TGTGCCAGCACTTGGCCAGCCAGGTCTGGAATCCGCGAGCAGTACTTC. This codes for CASTWPARSGIREQYF.

This clonotype was counted at least ten times. The DNA for the CDR3 is TGTGCCAGCAGTGTCCGACTCGACAATGAGCAGTTCTTC. Translating it yields CASSVRLDNEQFF. The chain recombines TRBV2 with TRBJ2-1; D is undetermined. This CDR3 region has 13 residues. Per the germline V gene, CDR1 is SNHLY and CDR2 is FYNNEI. The V end was cut by 4 bases, the J end by 5 bases, with 9 bases between. The complete variable domain, with remaining parts taken from reference TRBV2 and TRBJ2-1, reads EPEVTQTPSHQVTQMGQEVILRCVPISNHLYFYWYRQILGQKVEFLVSFYNNEISEKSEIFDDQFSVERPDGSNFTLKIRSTKLEDSAMYFCASSVRLDNEQFFGPGTRLTVL.

In regard to this clonotype: Just one base apart from a much larger clone, this may be a read error. This sequence joins TRBV29-1 and TRBJ2-1, with 7 bases lining up with TRBD2. J lost 10 bases, V lost 4 bases, and 16 bases had no gene match. The germline V gene has CDR1 SQVTM and CDR2 ANQGSEA. This CDR3 spans 15 amino acids. CDR3 DNA sequence: TGCAGCGTTGGAATCGGCGGGAGCCCACGTGGGGAGCAGTTCTTC. This gives the protein CSVGIGGSPRGEQFF.

This clonotype was detected ten times or more. The CDR3 DNA is TGCAGTGCTAGAGGTGACCCTGTAGATGAGCAGTTCTTC. It yields the protein CSARGDPVDEQFF. J is TRBJ2-1 and V is TRBV20-1; D call uncertain. V was pared by 1 base and J by 8 bases, with 12 bases between. CDR3 length: 13 residues. Per germline, CDR1 DFQATT and CDR2 SNEGSKA (reference sequence).

This clonotype occurred a few times. The chain joins TRBV9 to TRBJ1-1; D is perhaps TRBD1 (6 bases). Germline V gene lookup returns CDR1 SGDLS and CDR2 YYNGEE. Between the trimmed V and J ends, which lost 6 bases and 4 bases, there was a span of 19 bases. The CDR3 is 15 amino acids. The CDR3 DNA sequence: TGTGCCAGCACCCACCGAGGGGGGGATGGCACTGAAGCTTTCTTT. This encodes CASTHRGGDGTEAFF.

This clonotype has more than one count but fewer than ten. A much bigger clone sits one base away, suggesting this may be a read error. The chain uses TRBV5-1 and TRBJ2-7; TRBD1 or TRBD2 may be the D gene (6 bases each). Deletions cut 3 bases from V and 5 bases from J, with 15 bases between. Per germline, CDR1 SGHRS and CDR2 YFSETQ. CDR3 length equals 14 residues. This chain's CDR3 is CASSWVAGEDEQYF. DNA of the CDR3: TGCGCCAGCAGCTGGGTAGCAGGGGAGGACGAGCAGTACTTC.